A selection of T cell receptor beta chains follows, all from one sample in a study of cytomegalovirus exposure and HLA in healthy donors. This table comes from immunoSEQ multiplex PCR, and its TCRdb copy is limited to in-frame clones, with some not included. Of 90,000 or so clones detected, approximately 96% appear once; the ten largest clones hold roughly 0.82%. The sequencing sample was made of PBMCs. The receptor set was obtained from a young man in good health and CMV-seronegative. Both conserved end residues are part of each CDR3. The D gene is left open where the match is weak. Some rows mark clone size as missing; the rest say once, few, many or name a class of expanded clone.

D: TRBD2; J: TRBJ2-5; V: TRBV7-9; size: .; DNA: TGTGCCAGCAGCTTGGGACTAGCAGAAACGGAGACCCAGTACTTC; CDR3: CASSLGLAETETQYF
D: .; J: TRBJ1-4; V: TRBV5-1; size: .; DNA: TGCGCCAGCAGCACGGGACTCTCTATTAATGAAAAACTGTTTTTT; CDR3: CASSTGLSINEKLFF
D: TRBD1; J: TRBJ2-3; V: TRBV4-1; size: .; DNA: TGCGCCAGCAGCCGGCCCGGACAGGATAGGACAGTTACGCAGTATTTT; CDR3: CASSRPGQDRTVTQYF
D: .; J: TRBJ1-1; V: TRBV6-4; size: .; DNA: TGTGCCAGCAGTGCGACAGGCCGTGGATACACTGAAGCTTTCTTT; CDR3: CASSATGRGYTEAFF
D: .; J: TRBJ1-1; V: TRBV29-1; size: .; DNA: TGCAGCGTTGCGCACAGGACTATGAACACTGAAGCTTTCTTT; CDR3: CSVAHRTMNTEAFF
D: TRBD2; J: TRBJ2-3; V: TRBV18; size: .; DNA: TGTGCCAGCTCACCAATCGGGAGGAGTAGGAAGGATACGCAGTATTTT; CDR3: CASSPIGRSRKDTQYF
D: .; J: TRBJ1-4; V: TRBV6-1; size: .; DNA: TGTGCCAGCAGTGCGGGGGGGTTGGGAGAAAAACTGTTTTTT; CDR3: CASSAGGLGEKLFF
D: .; J: TRBJ1-3; V: TRBV19; size: .; DNA: TGTGCCAGTAGTATAACAGCTGGAAACACCATATATTTT; CDR3: CASSITAGNTIYF
D: TRBD2; J: TRBJ2-2; V: TRBV5-4; size: .; DNA: TGTGCCAGCAGTATATTGGCGGGAGGGAACACCGGGGAGCTGTTTTTT; CDR3: CASSILAGGNTGELFF
D: TRBD2; J: TRBJ2-7; V: TRBV4-1; size: .; DNA: TGCGCCAGCGGCAGACTAGCGGGAGGGCTTTCCTACGAGCAGTACTTC; CDR3: CASGRLAGGLSYEQYF
D: .; J: TRBJ1-2; V: TRBV21-1; size: .; DNA: TGTGCCAGCAGCAACCGGGACAGGGGCTTATGGTATGGCTACACCTTC; CDR3: CASSNRDRGLWYGYTF
D: TRBD2; J: TRBJ2-1; V: TRBV25-1; size: .; DNA: TGTGCCAGCAGTGGTGGGACTAGCGAGAGCTCCTACAATGAGCAGTTCTTC; CDR3: CASSGGTSESSYNEQFF
D: .; J: TRBJ2-7; V: TRBV28; size: .; DNA: TGTGCCAGCACCGAACCCGGGTCAAAGTCGGTCCACGAGCAGTACTTC; CDR3: CASTEPGSKSVHEQYF
D: .; J: TRBJ2-5; V: TRBV10-3; size: .; DNA: TGTGCCACCAGTCTGGGGGGGGCGTCTCAAGAGACCCAGTACTTC; CDR3: CATSLGGASQETQYF
D: .; J: TRBJ2-3; V: TRBV7-3; size: .; DNA: TGTGCCAGCAGCTTATTCCCGGACTATCGCGGAGATACGCAGTATTTT; CDR3: CASSLFPDYRGDTQYF
D: .; J: TRBJ1-2; V: TRBV21-1; size: .; DNA: TGTGCCAGCAGCAAAGTCCGGGACAGGGCGCAAGGGGACTATGGCTACACCTTC; CDR3: CASSKVRDRAQGDYGYTF
D: .; J: TRBJ1-4; V: TRBV9; size: .; DNA: TGTGCCAGCAGTGTGCGCGGGGGGTCAACTAATGAAAAACTGTTTTTT; CDR3: CASSVRGGSTNEKLFF
D: TRBD2; J: TRBJ2-7; V: TRBV5-1; size: .; DNA: TGCGCCAGCAGCCAGTGGGGGACTAGCGACTCCTACGAGCAGTACTTC; CDR3: CASSQWGTSDSYEQYF
D: .; J: TRBJ2-7; V: TRBV5-4; size: once; DNA: TGTGCCAGCCGAAGGGGGAGCTCCTACGAGCAGTACTTC; CDR3: CASRRGSSYEQYF
D: .; J: TRBJ1-5; V: TRBV5-1; size: .; DNA: TGCGCCAGCAGCTTGGGCGACCAGGGGAAAGGGATTCAGCCCCAGCATTTT; CDR3: CASSLGDQGKGIQPQHF
D: TRBD2; J: TRBJ2-1; V: TRBV11-3; size: once; DNA: TGTGCCAGCAGCCCCACTAGCGGGAGGGCCTCCTACAATGAGCAGTTCTTC; CDR3: CASSPTSGRASYNEQFF
D: .; J: TRBJ2-1; V: TRBV18; size: .; DNA: TGTGCCAGCTCCTCGGGCAATGAGCAGTTCTTC; CDR3: CASSSGNEQFF
D: TRBD2; J: TRBJ2-1; V: TRBV5-4; size: .; DNA: TGTGCCAGCAGCTTGACTAGCGGCACCTACAATGAGCAGTTCTTC; CDR3: CASSLTSGTYNEQFF
D: .; J: TRBJ2-1; V: TRBV27; size: .; DNA: TGTGCCAGCAGTTCAGCGGTCGATGAGCAGTTCTTC; CDR3: CASSSAVDEQFF
D: TRBD2; J: TRBJ2-1; V: TRBV27; size: once; DNA: TGTGCCAGCAGTACAGCGGGAGGGCCGGGCAATGAGCAGTTCTTC; CDR3: CASSTAGGPGNEQFF
D: .; J: TRBJ2-5; V: TRBV1; size: .; DNA: TGCACCAGCAGCCAAGATAGGACTAGCGGGGAAGAGACCCAGTACTTC; CDR3: CTSSQDRTSGEETQYF
D: .; J: TRBJ1-1; V: TRBV5-4; size: .; DNA: TGTGCCAGCAGCTCAGGGGTCACTGAAGCTTTCTTT; CDR3: CASSSGVTEAFF
D: .; J: TRBJ2-3; V: TRBV2; size: .; DNA: TGTGCCAGCAACCAGGCGGATACGCAGTATTTT; CDR3: CASNQADTQYF
D: .; J: TRBJ1-2; V: TRBV7-9; size: .; DNA: TGTGCCAGCAGCCGGGATGCAGCAAACTATGGCTACACCTTC; CDR3: CASSRDAANYGYTF
D: .; J: TRBJ2-5; V: TRBV7-6; size: .; DNA: TGTGCCAGCAGCCAGATCAAGGGACTGAAGATAGAGACCCAGTACTTC; CDR3: CASSQIKGLKIETQYF
D: TRBD2; J: TRBJ2-2; V: TRBV11-3; size: .; DNA: TGTGCCAGCAGCTATGGTTGGGGGGGCACCGGGGAGCTGTTTTTT; CDR3: CASSYGWGGTGELFF
D: .; J: TRBJ1-1; V: TRBV19; size: .; DNA: TGTGCCAGTAGTACAACGTACGATCGGCAGGAAGAGAACACTGAAGCTTTCTTT; CDR3: CASSTTYDRQEENTEAFF
D: TRBD2; J: TRBJ2-4; V: TRBV4-3; size: .; DNA: TGCGCCAGCAGCCAAGATAGGAGGGGACTAGCGGGATTCGGTGAAAACATTCAGTACTTC; CDR3: CASSQDRRGLAGFGENIQYF
D: TRBD1; J: TRBJ1-2; V: TRBV5-4; size: .; DNA: TGTGCCAGCAGAACTGGACAGGGGCGCAACTATGGCTACACCTTC; CDR3: CASRTGQGRNYGYTF
D: TRBD2; J: TRBJ2-1; V: TRBV9; size: .; DNA: TGTGCCAGCAGCGTAGCTGGGGGGGGAAATGAGCAGTTCTTC; CDR3: CASSVAGGGNEQFF
D: .; J: TRBJ2-2; V: TRBV5-1; size: .; DNA: TGCGCCAGCAGCTTGTCGGCCGGGGAGCTGTTTTTT; CDR3: CASSLSAGELFF
D: TRBD1; J: TRBJ2-1; V: TRBV11-2; size: .; DNA: TGTGCCAGCAGCTTGGACAGGGCCGGCAATGAGCAGTTCTTC; CDR3: CASSLDRAGNEQFF
D: TRBD1; J: TRBJ2-1; V: TRBV7-9; size: .; DNA: TGTGCCAGCAGCGGAATCCGGGACAGGGAGTACAATGAGCAGTTCTTC; CDR3: CASSGIRDREYNEQFF
D: .; J: TRBJ2-2; V: TRBV6-6; size: .; DNA: TGTGCCAGCAGTTACGCTATTACGAACACCGGGGAGCTGTTTTTT; CDR3: CASSYAITNTGELFF
D: TRBD1; J: TRBJ1-1; V: TRBV27; size: .; DNA: TGTGCCAGCCGGACAGGAATGAACACTGAAGCTTTCTTT; CDR3: CASRTGMNTEAFF
D: TRBD1; J: TRBJ1-1; V: TRBV2; size: .; DNA: TGTGCCACCCAACGTGGCAGGGGGATATATGGGAGCACTGAAGCTTTCTTT; CDR3: CATQRGRGIYGSTEAFF
D: .; J: TRBJ1-2; V: TRBV28; size: .; DNA: TGTGCCAGCAGTTCGGGTTATGGCTACACCTTC; CDR3: CASSSGYGYTF
D: .; J: TRBJ2-7; V: TRBV7-9; size: .; DNA: TGTGCCAGCAGCTTAGTTTCGGGGTACGAGCAGTACTTC; CDR3: CASSLVSGYEQYF
D: .; J: TRBJ1-2; V: TRBV19; size: .; DNA: TGTGCCAGTAGTATAACTTGGGACTTAGACGGCTACACCTTC; CDR3: CASSITWDLDGYTF
D: .; J: TRBJ2-1; V: TRBV7-2; size: .; DNA: TGTGCCAGCAGCTTAGGGGGAGTTTCGGGTGAGCAGTTCTTC; CDR3: CASSLGGVSGEQFF
D: TRBD2; J: TRBJ2-1; V: TRBV7-9; size: .; DNA: TGTGCCAGCAGCTCTCGGACTAGCGGTCACAATGAGCAGTTCTTC; CDR3: CASSSRTSGHNEQFF
D: TRBD1; J: TRBJ1-3; V: TRBV15; size: .; DNA: TGTGCCACCAGGACAGACAGGGGGCCCTTCGGAAACACCATATATTTT; CDR3: CATRTDRGPFGNTIYF
D: TRBD2; J: TRBJ2-4; V: TRBV7-9; size: .; DNA: TGTGCCAGCAGCCCACTAGCGGGCCCCAAAAACATTCAGTACTTC; CDR3: CASSPLAGPKNIQYF
D: TRBD1; J: TRBJ1-2; V: TRBV15; size: .; DNA: TGTGCCACCAGCAGGAGGGACAGGTACTTTTATGGCTACACCTTC; CDR3: CATSRRDRYFYGYTF
D: .; J: TRBJ1-2; V: TRBV9; size: .; DNA: TGTGCCAGCAGCGCCGACGAGGGGCGGAGGGATGGCTACACCTTC; CDR3: CASSADEGRRDGYTF
D: TRBD1; J: TRBJ2-4; V: TRBV19; size: .; DNA: TGTGCCATCTCACCGGGGACAGGGCTTTTGGACATTCAGTACTTC; CDR3: CAISPGTGLLDIQYF
D: .; J: TRBJ1-1; V: TRBV10-3; size: .; DNA: TGTGCCATCAAGGGACATCCCAACACTGAAGCTTTCTTT; CDR3: CAIKGHPNTEAFF
D: TRBD1; J: TRBJ1-2; V: TRBV9; size: .; DNA: TGTGCCAGCAGCCCCGACAGGGGGCTTGCTGGCTACACCTTC; CDR3: CASSPDRGLAGYTF
D: TRBD2; J: TRBJ2-1; V: TRBV5-4; size: .; DNA: TGTGCCAGCAGCTTGGCTAGGACTAGCGGAAATGAGCAGTTCTTC; CDR3: CASSLARTSGNEQFF
D: TRBD1; J: TRBJ2-7; V: TRBV19; size: .; DNA: TGTGCCAGTAGTGTCGAGGGGGCTAGTGGCGAGCAGTACTTC; CDR3: CASSVEGASGEQYF
D: .; J: TRBJ1-1; V: TRBV19; size: .; DNA: TGTGCCAGTAGTTACATACGGAGGAACACTGAAGCTTTCTTT; CDR3: CASSYIRRNTEAFF
D: .; J: TRBJ2-7; V: TRBV27; size: .; DNA: TGTGCCAGCAGTTTGGCCGGGACTCTCTCCTACGAGCAGTACTTC; CDR3: CASSLAGTLSYEQYF